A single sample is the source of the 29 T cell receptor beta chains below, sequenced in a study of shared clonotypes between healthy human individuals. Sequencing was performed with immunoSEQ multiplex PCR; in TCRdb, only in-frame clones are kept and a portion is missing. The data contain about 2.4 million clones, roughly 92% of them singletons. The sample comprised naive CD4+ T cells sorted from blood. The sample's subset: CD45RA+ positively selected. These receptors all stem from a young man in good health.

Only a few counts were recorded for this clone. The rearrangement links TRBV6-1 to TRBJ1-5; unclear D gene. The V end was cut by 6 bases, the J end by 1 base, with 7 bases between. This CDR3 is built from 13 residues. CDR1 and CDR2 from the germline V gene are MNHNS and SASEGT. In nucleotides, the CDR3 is TGTGCCAGCAGGTTTGGAAGCAATCAGCCCCAGCATTTT. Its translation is CASRFGSNQPQHF.

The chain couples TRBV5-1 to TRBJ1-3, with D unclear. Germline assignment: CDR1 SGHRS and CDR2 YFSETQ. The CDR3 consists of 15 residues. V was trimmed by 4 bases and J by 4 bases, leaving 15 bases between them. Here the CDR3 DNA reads TGCGCCAGCAGCCGAGCGGAACTGGGAGGAAACACCATATATTTT. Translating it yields CASSRAELGGNTIYF.

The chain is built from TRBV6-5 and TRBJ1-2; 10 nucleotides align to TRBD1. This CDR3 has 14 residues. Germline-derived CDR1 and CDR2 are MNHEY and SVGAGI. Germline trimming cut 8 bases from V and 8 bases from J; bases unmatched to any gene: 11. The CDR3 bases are TGTGCCAGCGGAGACAGGGGGCGCTTGGGCGGCTACACCTTC. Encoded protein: CASGDRGRLGGYTF.

Here the CDR3 DNA reads TGCGCCAGCAGCCAGTTACAGGGCCGGGATACGCAGTATTTT. Protein sequence: CASSQLQGRDTQYF. This chain uses TRBV4-1 with TRBJ2-3, with D possibly matching TRBD1 (6 bases). Trimming cost V 3 bases and J 6 bases, with 13 bases left between them. CDR3 size: 14 residues. The germline CDR1 and CDR2 sequences are MGHRA and YSYEKL.

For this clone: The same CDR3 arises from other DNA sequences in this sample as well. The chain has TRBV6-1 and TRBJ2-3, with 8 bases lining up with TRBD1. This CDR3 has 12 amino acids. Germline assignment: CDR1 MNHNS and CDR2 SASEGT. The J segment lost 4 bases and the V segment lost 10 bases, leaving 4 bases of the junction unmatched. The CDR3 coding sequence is TGTGCCACAGGACAGGGCGCAGATACGCAGTATTTT. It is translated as CATGQGADTQYF.

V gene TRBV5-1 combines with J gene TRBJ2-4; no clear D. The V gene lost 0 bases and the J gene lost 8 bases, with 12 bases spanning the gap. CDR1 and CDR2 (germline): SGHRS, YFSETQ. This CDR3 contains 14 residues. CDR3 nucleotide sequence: TGCGCCAGCAGCTTGGGGACCGGATGGGACATTCAGTACTTC. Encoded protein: CASSLGTGWDIQYF.

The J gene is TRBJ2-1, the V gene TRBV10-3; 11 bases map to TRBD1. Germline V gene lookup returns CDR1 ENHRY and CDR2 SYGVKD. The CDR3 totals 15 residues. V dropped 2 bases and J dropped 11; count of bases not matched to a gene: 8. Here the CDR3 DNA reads TGTGCCATCAGTGAGGGACAGGGGGCTCCCAAGCAGCAGTTCTTC. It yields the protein CAISEGQGAPKQQFF.

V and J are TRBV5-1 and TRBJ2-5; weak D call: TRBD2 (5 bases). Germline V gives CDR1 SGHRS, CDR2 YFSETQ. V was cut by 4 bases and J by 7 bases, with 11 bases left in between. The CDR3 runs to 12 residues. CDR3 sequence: CASSPYEGTQYF. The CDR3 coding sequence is TGCGCCAGCAGCCCCTACGAGGGGACCCAGTACTTC.

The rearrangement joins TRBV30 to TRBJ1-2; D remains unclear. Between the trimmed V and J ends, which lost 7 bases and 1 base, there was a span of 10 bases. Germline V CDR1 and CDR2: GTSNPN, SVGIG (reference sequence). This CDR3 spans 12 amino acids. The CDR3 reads CASPGGNYGYTF. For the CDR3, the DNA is TGTGCCTCGCCCGGCGGTAACTATGGCTACACCTTC.

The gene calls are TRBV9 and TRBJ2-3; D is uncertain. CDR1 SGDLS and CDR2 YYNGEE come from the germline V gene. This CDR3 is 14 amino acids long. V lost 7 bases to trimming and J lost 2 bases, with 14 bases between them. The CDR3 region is CASSRALLTDTQYF. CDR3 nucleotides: TGTGCCAGCTCACGGGCCTTACTCACAGATACGCAGTATTTT.

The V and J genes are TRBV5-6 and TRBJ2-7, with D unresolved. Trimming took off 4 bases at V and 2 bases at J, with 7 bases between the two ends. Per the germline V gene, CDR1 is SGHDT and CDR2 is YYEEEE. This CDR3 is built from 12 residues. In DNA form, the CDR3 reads TGTGCCAGCAGCAAACAAGCCTACGAGCAGTACTTC. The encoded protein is CASSKQAYEQYF.

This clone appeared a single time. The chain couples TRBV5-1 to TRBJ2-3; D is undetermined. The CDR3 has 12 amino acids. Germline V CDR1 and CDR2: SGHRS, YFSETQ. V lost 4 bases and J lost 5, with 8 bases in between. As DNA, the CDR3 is TGCGCCAGCAGCGCCCCGGGAGATACGCAGTATTTT. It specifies CASSAPGDTQYF.

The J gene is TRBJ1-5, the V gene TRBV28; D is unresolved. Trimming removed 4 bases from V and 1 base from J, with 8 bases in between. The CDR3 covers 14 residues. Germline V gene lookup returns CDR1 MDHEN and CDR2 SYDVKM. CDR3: CASSSHSSNQPQHF. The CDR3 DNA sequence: TGTGCCAGCAGTTCGCACTCGAGCAATCAGCCCCAGCATTTT. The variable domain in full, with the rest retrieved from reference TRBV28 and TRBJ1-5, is DVKVTQSSRYLVKRTGEKVFLECVQDMDHENMFWYRQDPGLGLRLIYFSYDVKMKEKGDIPEGYSVSREKKERFSLILESASTNQTSMYLCASSSHSSNQPQHFGDGTRLSIL.

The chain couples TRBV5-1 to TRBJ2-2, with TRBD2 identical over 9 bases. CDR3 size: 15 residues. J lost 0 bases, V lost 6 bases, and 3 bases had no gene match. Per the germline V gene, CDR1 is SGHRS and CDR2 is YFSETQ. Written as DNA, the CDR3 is TGCGCCAGCAAGGCTAGCGGGACGAACACCGGGGAGCTGTTTTTT. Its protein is CASKASGTNTGELFF.

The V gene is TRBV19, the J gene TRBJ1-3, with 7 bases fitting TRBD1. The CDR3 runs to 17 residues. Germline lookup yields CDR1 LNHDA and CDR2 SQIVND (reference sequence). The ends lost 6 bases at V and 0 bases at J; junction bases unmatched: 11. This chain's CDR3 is CASSHLPGQSSGNTIYF. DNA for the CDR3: TGTGCCAGTAGCCATCTTCCGGGACAGAGCTCTGGAAACACCATATATTTT. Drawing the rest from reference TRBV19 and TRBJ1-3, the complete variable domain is DGGITQSPKYLFRKEGQNVTLSCEQNLNHDAMYWYRQDPGQGLRLIYYSQIVNDFQKGDIAEGYSVSREKKESFPLTVTSAQKNPTAFYLCASSHLPGQSSGNTIYFGEGSWLTVV.

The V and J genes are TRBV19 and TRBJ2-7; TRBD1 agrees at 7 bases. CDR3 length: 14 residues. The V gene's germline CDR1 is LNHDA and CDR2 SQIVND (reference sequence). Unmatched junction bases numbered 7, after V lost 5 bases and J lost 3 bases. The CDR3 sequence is CASSRPGQSYEQYF. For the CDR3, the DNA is TGTGCCAGTAGTCGGCCGGGACAGAGCTACGAGCAGTACTTC.

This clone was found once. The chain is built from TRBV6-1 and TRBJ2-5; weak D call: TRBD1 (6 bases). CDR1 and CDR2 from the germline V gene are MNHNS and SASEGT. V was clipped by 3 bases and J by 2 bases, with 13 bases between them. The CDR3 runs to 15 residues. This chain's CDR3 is CASSDTTGIQETQYF. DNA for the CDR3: TGTGCCAGCAGTGACACCACAGGGATTCAAGAGACCCAGTACTTC.

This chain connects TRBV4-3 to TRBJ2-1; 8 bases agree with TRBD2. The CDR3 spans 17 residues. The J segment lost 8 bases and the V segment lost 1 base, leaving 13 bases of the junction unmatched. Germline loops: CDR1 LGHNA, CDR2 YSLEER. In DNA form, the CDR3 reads TGCGCCAGCAGCCAAGTATTCCAGAGCGGGAGTTTGGATGAGCAGTTCTTC. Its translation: CASSQVFQSGSLDEQFF.

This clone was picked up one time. The CDR3 DNA reads as TGCGCCAGCAGCCAACTCGACAGGGGGTGGTATGGCTACACCTTC. Translated, it gives CASSQLDRGWYGYTF. The chain joins TRBV4-1 to TRBJ1-2, with 9 bases aligning to TRBD1. The germline CDR1 and CDR2 sequences are MGHRA and YSYEKL. V shed 2 bases and J 5 bases; nucleotides not matched to a gene: 6. The CDR3 is made up of 15 amino acids.

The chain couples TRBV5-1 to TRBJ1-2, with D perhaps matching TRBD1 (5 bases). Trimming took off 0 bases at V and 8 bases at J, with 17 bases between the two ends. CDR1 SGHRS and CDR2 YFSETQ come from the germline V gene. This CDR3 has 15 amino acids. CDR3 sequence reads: CASSLAPQWQGGYTF. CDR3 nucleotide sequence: TGCGCCAGCAGCTTGGCCCCACAATGGCAGGGAGGCTACACCTTC.

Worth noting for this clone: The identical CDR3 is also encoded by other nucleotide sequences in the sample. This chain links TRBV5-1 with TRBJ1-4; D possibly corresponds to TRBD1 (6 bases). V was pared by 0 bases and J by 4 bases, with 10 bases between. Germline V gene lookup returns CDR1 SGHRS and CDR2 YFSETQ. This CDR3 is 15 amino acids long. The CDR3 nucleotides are TGCGCCAGCAGCTTGGGCGGACAGCTTAATGAAAAACTGTTTTTT. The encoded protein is CASSLGGQLNEKLFF.

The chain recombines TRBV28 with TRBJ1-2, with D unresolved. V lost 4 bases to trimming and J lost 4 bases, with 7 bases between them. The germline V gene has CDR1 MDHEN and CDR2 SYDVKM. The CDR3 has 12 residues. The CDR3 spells CASSSRLYGYTF. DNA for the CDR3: TGTGCCAGCAGTTCCAGACTCTATGGCTACACCTTC.

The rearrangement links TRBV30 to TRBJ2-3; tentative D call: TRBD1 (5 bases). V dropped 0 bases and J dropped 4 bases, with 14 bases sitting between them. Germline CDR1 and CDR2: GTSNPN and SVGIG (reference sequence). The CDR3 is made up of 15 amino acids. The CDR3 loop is CAWSVGAPRADTQYF. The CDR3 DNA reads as TGTGCCTGGAGTGTTGGGGCCCCAAGGGCAGATACGCAGTATTTT.

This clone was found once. In nucleotides, the CDR3 is TGTGCCTGTAAAGGATTTGACTACGAGCAGTACTTC. This gives the protein CACKGFDYEQYF. This sequence joins TRBV30 and TRBJ2-7; D is ambiguous. With 6 bases removed from V and 3 bases from J, the gap between germline ends came to 12 bases. Germline values: CDR1 GTSNPN, CDR2 SVGIG (reference sequence). The CDR3 loop spans 12 amino acids.

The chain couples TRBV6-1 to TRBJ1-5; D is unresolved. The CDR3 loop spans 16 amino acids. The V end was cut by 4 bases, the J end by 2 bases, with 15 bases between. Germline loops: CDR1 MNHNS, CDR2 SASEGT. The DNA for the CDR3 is TGTGCCAGCAGTGGGACGCGGTTTGAGGGCAATCAGCCCCAGCATTTT. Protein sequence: CASSGTRFEGNQPQHF.

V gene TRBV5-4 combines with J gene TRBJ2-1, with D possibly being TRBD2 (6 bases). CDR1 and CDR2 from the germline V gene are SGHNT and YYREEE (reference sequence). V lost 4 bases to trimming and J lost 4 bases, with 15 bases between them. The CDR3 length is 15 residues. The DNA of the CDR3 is TGTGCCAGCAGCGCAACCGGGACTTCTTACAATGAGCAGTTCTTC. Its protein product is CASSATGTSYNEQFF.

The CDR3 sequence is CATSRGGLAPDTQYF. CDR3 nucleotides: TGTGCCACCAGCAGGGGGGGACTAGCGCCAGATACGCAGTATTTT. The genes are TRBV15 and TRBJ2-3; TRBD2 matches 10 bases. Germline loops: CDR1 LNHNV, CDR2 YYDKDF (reference sequence). This CDR3 is built from 15 residues. Trimming removed 3 bases from V and 4 bases from J; junction bases left unmatched: 4.

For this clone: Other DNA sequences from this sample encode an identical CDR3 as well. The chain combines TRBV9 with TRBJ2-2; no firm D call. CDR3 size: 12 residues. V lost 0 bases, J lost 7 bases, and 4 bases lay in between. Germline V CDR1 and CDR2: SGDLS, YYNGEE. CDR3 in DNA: TGTGCCAGCAGCGTAGTTAGCGGGGAGCTGTTTTTT. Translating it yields CASSVVSGELFF.

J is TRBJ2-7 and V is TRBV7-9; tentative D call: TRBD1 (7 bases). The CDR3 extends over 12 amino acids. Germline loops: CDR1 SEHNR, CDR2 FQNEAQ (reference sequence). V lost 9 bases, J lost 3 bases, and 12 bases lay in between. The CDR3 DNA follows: TGTGCCAGTAATCAGGGGGGCTACGAGCAGTACTTC. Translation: CASNQGGYEQYF.